Shown below are 28 T cell receptor beta chains from a single sample sequenced in a study of cytomegalovirus exposure and HLA in healthy donors. Primers for the PCR totalled 60 Vbeta and 13 Jbeta. Sequencing used immunoSEQ multiplex PCR; TCRdb keeps in-frame clones, though not all of them. The sample includes roughly 120,000 clones, approximately 82% of them seen just once. The specimen was PBMCs. Source of these receptors: a woman aged 18-35 years in good health and CMV-seropositive.

The gene calls are TRBV4-2 and TRBJ2-2; possible D gene TRBD2, 6 bases. V was cut by 2 bases and J by 6 bases, with 10 bases left in between. The CDR3 totals 14 residues. Looked up from germline, CDR1 is LGHNA and CDR2 is YNFKEQ. The CDR3 DNA reads TGTGCCAGCAGCCAAAAGGGAGGCGCCGGGGAGCTGTTTTTT. Residues: CASSQKGGAGELFF.

V usage is TRBV6-5 and J usage is TRBJ2-4, with D maybe TRBD2 (6 bases). Germline CDR1 is MNHEY and CDR2 is SVGAGI. V gave up 6 bases and J gave up 9 bases, with 15 bases separating them. The CDR3 loop spans 13 amino acids. CDR3 protein: CASRKTGAPIQYF. The CDR3 coding sequence is TGTGCCAGCAGGAAAACGGGAGCACCCATTCAGTACTTC.

This chain's CDR3 is CASSTGTGTGELFF. CDR3 in DNA: TGTGCCAGCTCTACTGGGACAGGGACCGGGGAGCTGTTTTTT. The chain links TRBV18 to TRBJ2-2, with 9 bases fitting TRBD1. Germline CDR1 reads KGHSH; CDR2 reads LQKENI. V was pared by 6 bases and J by 5 bases, with 4 bases of the junction left unmatched. This CDR3 comprises 14 residues.

V gene TRBV7-9 combines with J gene TRBJ1-1; a weak D match, TRBD1 (5 bases). This CDR3 spans 12 amino acids. Germline V gives CDR1 SEHNR, CDR2 FQNEAQ (reference sequence). Deletions cut 6 bases from V and 4 bases from J, with 9 bases between. CDR3 nucleotides: TGTGCCAGCAGTGGGGCAGCCACTGAAGCTTTCTTT. Translation gives CASSGAATEAFF.

This chain links TRBV4-1 with TRBJ2-7; perhaps TRBD2 as D (5 bases). This CDR3 is built from 15 residues. Germline V CDR1 and CDR2: MGHRA, YSYEKL. The ends were cut back, 0 bases at V and 9 bases at J, with 18 bases in the middle. As DNA, the CDR3 is TGCGCCAGCAGCCAAGAACTAGGACTCCCCTATGGGCAGTACTTC. Amino acids: CASSQELGLPYGQYF.

This clone was seen a single time. This chain uses TRBV20-1 with TRBJ2-1; 7 positions agree with TRBD1. This CDR3 is built from 11 residues. CDR1 DFQATT and CDR2 SNEGSKA come from the germline V gene (reference sequence). V shed 5 bases and J 12 bases; nucleotides not matched to a gene: 7. CDR3 bases: TGCAGTGCTGGACCGACAGGGAGGCAGTTCTTC. Translated: CSAGPTGRQFF.

The chain combines TRBV5-1 with TRBJ2-5; TRBD2 is a possible D gene (6 bases). The germline V and J ends were trimmed by 3 bases and 3 bases, with 9 bases remaining between them. The CDR3 totals 13 residues. Germline CDR1 SGHRS, CDR2 YFSETQ. CDR3 sequence (DNA): TGCGCCAGCAGCTGGAGGGCGGAAGAGACCCAGTACTTC. It is translated as CASSWRAEETQYF.

The chain links TRBV6-5 to TRBJ1-1; a weak D match, TRBD1 (6 bases). CDR1 and CDR2 from the germline V gene are MNHEY and SVGAGI. Trimming stripped 5 bases from V and 8 bases from J, with 18 bases between. This CDR3 contains 14 residues. The CDR3 bases are TGTGCCAGCAGTGAAGAGGGCTTGAGGGGGGAAGCTTTCTTT. Residues: CASSEEGLRGEAFF.

V is TRBV5-5 and J is TRBJ1-2; no firm D call. Germline CDR1 SGHKS, CDR2 YYEKEE (reference sequence). The CDR3 runs 12 residues. V was clipped by 0 bases and J by 8 bases, with 8 bases between them. CDR3 sequence: CASSLGTQGYTF. The CDR3 bases are TGTGCCAGCAGCTTGGGTACTCAAGGCTACACCTTC.

The CDR3 spells CASSFMNTGELFF. Written as DNA, the CDR3 is TGTGCCAGCAGTTTTATGAACACCGGGGAGCTGTTTTTT. The rearrangement uses TRBV28 and TRBJ2-2; D unclear. This CDR3 is built from 13 residues. From germline, CDR1 is MDHEN and CDR2 SYDVKM. The V end was cut by 3 bases, the J end by 1 base, with 3 bases between.

This chain links TRBV15 with TRBJ2-3, with D uncertain. Trimming stripped 1 base from V and 0 bases from J, with 14 bases between. Germline values: CDR1 LNHNV, CDR2 YYDKDF (reference sequence). The CDR3 length is 17 residues. The DNA for the CDR3 is TGTGCCACCAGCAGAGGGTTGGCAGGTACTAGCACAGATACGCAGTATTTT. It encodes CATSRGLAGTSTDTQYF.

The chain links TRBV5-5 to TRBJ1-2; unclear D gene. The germline gives CDR1 SGHKS, CDR2 YYEKEE (reference sequence). The CDR3 has 14 amino acids. The ends were cut back, 0 bases at V and 5 bases at J, with 11 bases in the middle. CDR3 region: CASSLAGEGYGYTF. CDR3 bases: TGTGCCAGCAGCTTGGCCGGGGAAGGGTATGGCTACACCTTC.

This CDR3 reads CASKGPAGVGDTQYF. The CDR3 DNA reads as TGCGCCAGCAAGGGTCCAGCGGGGGTGGGGGATACGCAGTATTTT. This chain connects TRBV10-2 to TRBJ2-3, with 8 positions matching TRBD2. Germline V lookup: CDR1 WSHSY, CDR2 SAAADI. V gave up 7 bases and J gave up 6 bases; unmatched junction bases: 12. The CDR3 is made up of 15 amino acids.

The chain links TRBV5-1 to TRBJ2-3; the D gene is possibly TRBD2 (6 bases). The length of the CDR3 is 14 residues. V gave up 5 bases and J gave up 3 bases, with 13 bases separating them. Germline V gene lookup returns CDR1 SGHRS and CDR2 YFSETQ. In DNA form, the CDR3 reads TGCGCCAGCAGACGTTGGGGGGAAACAGATACGCAGTATTTT. It yields the protein CASRRWGETDTQYF.

The V and J genes are TRBV7-3 and TRBJ1-3; 8 nucleotides match TRBD1. V lost 4 bases and J lost 4; bases outside the gene matches: 12. This CDR3 spans 17 amino acids. CDR1 and CDR2 (germline): SGHTA, FQGTGA. The CDR3 region has the DNA TGTGCCAGCAGCTCCTTACCCCCTGGGACAGGCGGAAACACCATATATTTT. Translated, it gives CASSSLPPGTGGNTIYF.

The chain couples TRBV12-5 to TRBJ2-5; 8 bases match TRBD1. With 4 bases clipped from V and 5 bases from J, the junction kept 12 bases outside the gene matches. The CDR3 spans 16 residues. Germline loops: CDR1 LGHNT, CDR2 FRNRAP. This chain's CDR3 is CASGSDRTGPHETQYF. CDR3 DNA sequence: TGTGCTAGTGGTTCGGACCGGACAGGGCCGCACGAGACCCAGTACTTC. Combining the CDR3 with reference TRBV12-5 and TRBJ2-5 gives the whole variable domain DARVTQTPRHKVTEMGQEVTMRCQPILGHNTVFWYRQTMMQGLELLAYFRNRAPLDDSGMPKDRFSAEMPDATLATLKIQPSEPRDSAVYFCASGSDRTGPHETQYFGPGTRLLVL.

A single count supports this clone. The V gene is TRBV6-5, the J gene TRBJ2-3, with 10 bases matching TRBD2. The CDR3 spans 15 residues. From germline, CDR1 is MNHEY and CDR2 SVGAGI. V was pared by 7 bases and J by 3 bases, with 7 bases of the junction left unmatched. The CDR3 is CASKLAGGRTDTQYF. DNA for the CDR3: TGTGCCAGCAAATTAGCGGGGGGTCGGACAGATACGCAGTATTTT.

The gene calls are TRBV7-9 and TRBJ1-1, with D unclear. V was trimmed by 6 bases and J by 3 bases, leaving 11 bases between them. Germline V lookup: CDR1 SEHNR, CDR2 FQNEAQ (reference sequence). This CDR3 has 13 residues. CDR3 DNA sequence: TGTGCCAGCAGTTATACCGAGGACACTGAAGCTTTCTTT. Residues: CASSYTEDTEAFF.

The V and J genes are TRBV7-6 and TRBJ2-5, with TRBD1 identical over 7 bases. The DNA end favors TRBJ2-7, so the J call may be wrong. This CDR3 region has 14 residues. Germline V gene data show CDR1 as SGHVS and CDR2 as FNYEAQ. The CDR3 nucleotides are TGTGCCAGCAGCTTCCCAGGGGGCTCCTACGAGCAGTACTTC. This gives the protein CASSFPGGSYEQYF.

The chain has TRBV19 and TRBJ1-5; 8 nucleotides match TRBD1. This CDR3 comprises 16 residues. Germline V lookup: CDR1 LNHDA, CDR2 SQIVND (reference sequence). J lost 0 bases, V lost 5 bases, and 6 bases had no gene match. CDR3: CASSSSGQGSNQPQHF. Here the CDR3 DNA reads TGTGCCAGTAGTTCCTCCGGACAGGGTAGCAATCAGCCCCAGCATTTT.

The genes are TRBV1 and TRBJ2-7; the table names TRBD1, a call not compared with the DNA. TRBV1 is shown as a pseudogene. This CDR3 comprises 15 residues. CDR3 nucleotide sequence: TGCACCAGCAGCGACGTAGGACAGGAGAACTACGAGCAGTACTTC. Its translation is CTSSDVGQENYEQYF.

In its sample, this clone was seen a few times. The chain joins TRBV25-1 to TRBJ2-7; 7 nucleotides match TRBD2. Germline V gives CDR1 MGHDK, CDR2 SYGVNS. The trim removed 1 base at V and 2 bases at J, leaving 5 bases unmatched. The CDR3 length is 15 residues. The CDR3, as DNA: TGTGCCAGCAGTGAATCAGGGAGGGGAACCTACGAGCAGTACTTC. It translates to CASSESGRGTYEQYF.

The rearrangement uses TRBV6-5 and TRBJ1-5; D is possibly TRBD1 (6 bases). CDR1 and CDR2 (germline): MNHEY, SVGAGI. The CDR3 covers 13 residues. Deletions cut 7 bases from V and 7 bases from J, with 14 bases between. The CDR3 region is CASTQGMGQPQHF. CDR3 bases: TGTGCCAGCACGCAGGGGATGGGGCAGCCCCAGCATTTT.

The chain uses TRBV7-3 and TRBJ2-2; a possible D gene is TRBD2 (7 bases). V lost 3 bases and J 1 base, leaving 21 bases between the germline ends. The CDR3 totals 19 residues. Germline-derived CDR1 and CDR2 are SGHTA and FQGTGA. CDR3 bases: TGTGCCAGCAGCTTCATAAGGGGGAGGGGGGGGAAGAACACCGGGGAGCTGTTTTTT. It specifies CASSFIRGRGGKNTGELFF.

CDR3 sequence reads: CASSPGYGYTF. The CDR3 DNA is TGTGCCAGCAGCCCGGGTTATGGCTACACCTTC. The rearrangement uses TRBV6-5 and TRBJ1-2; no definite D call. Trimming removed 6 bases from V and 5 bases from J, with 7 bases in between. Germline V gene lookup returns CDR1 MNHEY and CDR2 SVGAGI. The CDR3 runs 11 residues.

Comment on this clone: At one of its ends the junction is not consistent with the germline gene, which may arise from a read error. J is TRBJ2-1 and V is TRBV29-1, with 13 bases fitting TRBD2. CDR3 length: 14 amino acids. The germline V gene encodes CDR1 SQVTM and CDR2 ANQGSEA. The CDR3 region has the DNA TGCAGCGCTGAAGGACTAGCGGGGGTCAATGAGCAGTTCTTC. It specifies CSAEGLAGVNEQFF.

This clone has only one observation. This chain uses TRBV9 with TRBJ2-5; 7 bases are shared with TRBD1. CDR3 length equals 15 residues. J was trimmed by 1 base and V by 0 bases; bases with no gene match: 3. CDR1 is SGDLS, CDR2 YYNGEE, per germline. CDR3 DNA: TGTGCCAGCAGCGTAGAACAGGGGATCCAAGAGACCCAGTACTTC. Its protein is CASSVEQGIQETQYF.

V gene TRBV4-2 combines with J gene TRBJ2-5, with D possibly being TRBD2 (5 bases). CDR1 is LGHNA, CDR2 YNFKEQ, per germline. V was pared by 1 base and J by 2 bases, with 5 bases between. The CDR3 length is 13 residues. CDR3 amino acids: CASSQGGQETQYF. The CDR3 DNA reads as TGTGCCAGCAGCCAAGGAGGGCAAGAGACCCAGTACTTC.